These 9 T cell receptor beta chains were sequenced from one sample in a study of cytomegalovirus exposure and HLA in healthy donors. The PCR ran on 60 Vbeta and 13 Jbeta primers. Clones were sequenced by immunoSEQ multiplex PCR, and TCRdb holds only the in-frame ones, with some missing. Of more than 150,000 clones in the sample, about four fifths are singletons; the top ten hold approximately 2%. The sequencing sample was made of PBMCs. All receptors derive from a woman aged 25 to 45 in good health and CMV-seronegative.

The chain joins TRBV28 to TRBJ1-1; 11 bases are a match to TRBD1. There are 14 residues in the CDR3. Trimming removed 5 bases from V and 2 bases from J; junction bases left unmatched: 1. CDR1 MDHEN and CDR2 SYDVKM come from the germline V gene. The DNA of the CDR3 is TGTGCCAGCAGTGGACAGGGGGCCAACACTGAAGCTTTCTTT. Protein product: CASSGQGANTEAFF.

The CDR3 coding sequence is TGTGCCAGCAGTTACATCGGGGTCCAAGAGACCCAGTACTTC. Protein product: CASSYIGVQETQYF. This chain uses TRBV6-5 with TRBJ2-5; D is perhaps TRBD2 (5 bases). This CDR3 comprises 14 residues. CDR1 and CDR2 from the germline V gene are MNHEY and SVGAGI. The V end was cut by 2 bases, the J end by 1 base, with 8 bases between.

In this sample, this clone turned up once. This sequence joins TRBV7-8 and TRBJ2-1, with 7 positions matching TRBD2. Germline CDR1 SGHVS, CDR2 FQNEAQ. CDR3 size: 14 residues. After removal of 4 bases from V and 2 bases from J, the junction contained 2 bases not matched to a gene. The CDR3 sequence: CASSSGLAYNEQFF. As DNA, the CDR3 is TGTGCCAGCAGCTCTGGACTAGCCTACAATGAGCAGTTCTTC. The whole variable domain, remainder taken from reference TRBV7-8 and TRBJ2-1, is GAGVSQSPRYKVAKRGQDVALRCDPISGHVSLFWYQQALGQGPEFLTYFQNEAQLDKSGLPSDRFFAERPEGSVSTLKIQRTQQEDSAVYLCASSSGLAYNEQFFGPGTRLTVL.

This chain connects TRBV27 to TRBJ1-1; no reliable D call. The CDR3 totals 15 residues. V lost 7 bases to trimming and J lost 0 bases, with 15 bases between them. Germline V CDR1 and CDR2: MNHEY, SMNVEV (reference sequence). The chain's CDR3 is CASTQRGGVNTEAFF. The CDR3 nucleotides are TGTGCCAGCACCCAACGAGGCGGCGTGAACACTGAAGCTTTCTTT.

V and J are TRBV5-6 and TRBJ1-3; no firm D call. Looked up from germline, CDR1 is SGHDT and CDR2 is YYEEEE. CDR3 length: 14 amino acids. With 6 bases removed from V and 4 bases from J, the gap between germline ends came to 14 bases. The CDR3 region is CASKSEGSGNTIYF. The CDR3 DNA reads TGTGCCAGCAAATCAGAGGGCAGCGGAAACACCATATATTTT. Using reference TRBV5-6 and TRBJ1-3 for the parts outside the CDR3, the full variable domain is DAGVTQSPTHLIKTRGQQVTLRCSPKSGHDTVSWYQQALGQGPQFIFQYYEEEERQRGNFPDRFSGHQFPNYSSELNVNALLLGDSALYLCASKSEGSGNTIYFGEGSWLTVV.

The chain uses TRBV15 and TRBJ2-7, with a possible D match to TRBD2 (6 bases). Trimming took off 0 bases at V and 6 bases at J, with 18 bases between the two ends. This CDR3 region has 16 residues. The germline gives CDR1 LNHNV, CDR2 YYDKDF (reference sequence). The CDR3 here is CATSRDRPTREGEQYF. CDR3 DNA: TGTGCCACCAGCAGAGATCGTCCGACTAGAGAAGGCGAGCAGTACTTC.

The chain combines TRBV7-9 with TRBJ1-5; D may be TRBD1 (6 bases). Between the trimmed V and J ends, which lost 1 base and 5 bases, there was a span of 15 bases. Germline loops: CDR1 SEHNR, CDR2 FQNEAQ (reference sequence). The CDR3 length is 16 residues. In nucleotides, the CDR3 is TGTGCCAGCAGCTTAGGCCAGACAGGTGGAGATCAGCCCCAGCATTTT. This translates into CASSLGQTGGDQPQHF.

The gene calls are TRBV29-1 and TRBJ2-3; 9 bases align to TRBD1. Losses at the gene ends were 4 bases for V and 2 bases for J; bases not matched to a gene: 7. CDR1 is SQVTM, CDR2 ANQGSEA, per germline. This CDR3 has 15 amino acids. CDR3 sequence (DNA): TGCAGCGTTGGGGAGGGACAGGGAAACACAGATACGCAGTATTTT. Its protein product is CSVGEGQGNTDTQYF.

The rearrangement joins TRBV11-2 to TRBJ2-4; the D gene is possibly TRBD2 (5 bases). This CDR3 comprises 15 residues. Trimming left V 8 bases short and J 0 bases short, with 14 bases between. The germline V gene encodes CDR1 SGHAT and CDR2 FQNNGV. The CDR3 loop reads CASVGRDLAKNIQYF. The CDR3 nucleotides read TGTGCCAGCGTCGGTCGGGATCTAGCCAAAAACATTCAGTACTTC.